A single sample gave rise to the 7 T cell receptor beta chains below, sequenced in a study of T cell responses to AZD1222 COVID-19 vaccine. This table comes from immunoSEQ multiplex PCR, and its TCRdb copy is limited to in-frame clones, with some not included. The sample shows more than 120,000 clones, 90% of them seen only once. The material was peripheral blood, obtained 28 days after the second AZD1222 dose. These receptors all come from an adult who received the AZD1222 COVID-19 vaccine.

In DNA form, the CDR3 reads TGTGCCAGCAGTTTAAACAGGGGATACACTGAAGCTTTCTTT. It is translated as CASSLNRGYTEAFF. This chain connects TRBV28 to TRBJ1-1; TRBD1 matches 7 bases. The germline CDR1 and CDR2 sequences are MDHEN and SYDVKM. The CDR3 runs 14 residues. V lost 2 bases to trimming and J lost 3 bases; unmatched junction nucleotides: 3.

This clone has a count of ten or more. This chain links TRBV6-2 or TRBV6-3 with TRBJ2-7; TRBD2 agrees at 12 bases. Germline CDR1 and CDR2: MNHEY and SVGEGT. The CDR3 length is 16 residues. The junction had 7 bases not matched to a gene; V was cut back by 4 bases and J by 3 bases. The CDR3, as DNA: TGTGCCAGCAGTTTACTCGGACTAGCGGGATTCTACGAGCAGTACTTC. As protein: CASSLLGLAGFYEQYF.

This sequence joins TRBV9 and TRBJ1-4, with 7 bases that match TRBD1. From germline, CDR1 is SGDLS and CDR2 YYNGEE. Trimming cost V 4 bases and J 8 bases; bases outside gene matches: 8. The CDR3 covers 14 residues. CDR3 region: CASSPRTGGEKLFF. The CDR3 nucleotides are TGTGCCAGCAGCCCACGGACAGGCGGGGAAAAACTGTTTTTT.

V is TRBV25-1 and J is TRBJ2-7; no reliable D call. With 6 bases removed from V and 0 bases from J, the gap between germline ends came to 9 bases. The CDR3 is 13 residues long. The V gene's germline CDR1 is MGHDK and CDR2 SYGVNS. CDR3 DNA sequence: TGTGCCAGCAGAAAAGACGGCTCCTACGAGCAGTACGTC. It encodes CASRKDGSYEQYV.

This chain joins TRBV29-1 and TRBJ2-4; TRBD1 aligns across 8 bases. J gave up 7 bases and V 7 bases, and 3 bases lay outside the gene matches. Germline CDR1 is SQVTM and CDR2 is ANQGSEA. The CDR3 is made up of 11 amino acids. The CDR3 DNA is TGCAGCGGCCGGGACAGGAACATTCAGTACTTC. Translating gives CSGRDRNIQYF.

The genes are TRBV11-2 and TRBJ2-5; D possibly corresponds to TRBD2 (7 bases). The CDR3 has 14 residues. Per germline, CDR1 SGHAT and CDR2 FQNNGV. Trimming removed 1 base at V and 7 bases at J, with 13 bases between. CDR3 DNA: TGTGCCAGCAGCTTAGTGGGAGGGGGAGGGACCCAGTACTTC. It encodes CASSLVGGGGTQYF.

The rearrangement joins TRBV18 to TRBJ1-4, with 7 bases lining up with TRBD1. Per germline, CDR1 KGHSH and CDR2 LQKENI. The CDR3 has 14 residues. The V and J ends lost 2 bases and 4 bases, in that order; junction bases with no gene match: 1. The CDR3 region is CASSPDRVNEKLFF. DNA of the CDR3: TGTGCCAGCTCACCAGACAGGGTTAATGAAAAACTGTTTTTT. Full variable domain (outside the CDR3, taken from reference TRBV18 and TRBJ1-4): NAGVMQNPRHLVRRRGQEARLRCSPMKGHSHVYWYRQLPEEGLKFMVYLQKENIIDESGMPKERFSAEFPKEGPSILRIQQVVRGDSAAYFCASSPDRVNEKLFFGSGTQLSVL.